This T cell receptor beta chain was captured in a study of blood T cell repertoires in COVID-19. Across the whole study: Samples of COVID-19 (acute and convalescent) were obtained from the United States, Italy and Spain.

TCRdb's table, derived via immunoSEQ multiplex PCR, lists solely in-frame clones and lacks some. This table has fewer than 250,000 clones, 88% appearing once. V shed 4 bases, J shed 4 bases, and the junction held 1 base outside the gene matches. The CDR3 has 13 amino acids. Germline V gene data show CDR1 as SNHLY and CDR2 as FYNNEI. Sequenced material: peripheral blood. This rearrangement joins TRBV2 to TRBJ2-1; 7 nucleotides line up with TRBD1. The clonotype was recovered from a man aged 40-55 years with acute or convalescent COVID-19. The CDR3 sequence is CASSVGQYNEQFF. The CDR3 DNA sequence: TGTGCCAGCAGTGTGGGACAGTACAATGAGCAGTTCTTC. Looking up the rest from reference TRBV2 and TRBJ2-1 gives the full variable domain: EPEVTQTPSHQVTQMGQEVILRCVPISNHLYFYWYRQILGQKVEFLVSFYNNEISEKSEIFDDQFSVERPDGSNFTLKIRSTKLEDSAMYFCASSVGQYNEQFFGPGTRLTVL.